The 17 T cell receptor beta chains given below trace back to one sample, sequenced in a study of T cell responses to AZD1222 COVID-19 vaccine. Only in-frame clones appear in the TCRdb table, and some are missing; sequencing was by immunoSEQ multiplex PCR. The profile shows about 97,000 clones, over 75% of them singletons. This material consisted of peripheral blood, taken on day 0 of AZD1222 vaccination. Receptors were obtained from an adult in good health.

The V gene is TRBV7-9, the J gene TRBJ2-7; 7 positions match TRBD2. V dropped 5 bases and J dropped 4; count of bases not matched to a gene: 14. Germline V lookup: CDR1 SEHNR, CDR2 FQNEAQ (reference sequence). The length of the CDR3 is 16 residues. In DNA, the CDR3 is TGTGCCAGCAGCATGGCGGCAATAGCGGGCCGTTACGAGCAGTACTTC. It is translated as CASSMAAIAGRYEQYF.

The rearrangement uses TRBV29-1 and TRBJ2-2; maybe TRBD1 (6 bases). Trimming took off 6 bases at V and 1 base at J, with 9 bases between the two ends. The length of the CDR3 is 13 residues. CDR1 and CDR2 (germline): SQVTM, ANQGSEA. CDR3 sequence reads: CSVRQVNTGELFF. The CDR3 nucleotides read TGCAGCGTGAGACAGGTGAACACCGGGGAGCTGTTTTTT.

The chain has TRBV29-1 and TRBJ2-3, with TRBD2 matching 7 bases. This CDR3 has 14 residues. The V segment lost 2 bases and the J segment 3 bases; nucleotides outside the gene matches: 5. The V gene's germline CDR1 is SQVTM and CDR2 ANQGSEA. The DNA of the CDR3 is TGCAGCGTTGAATCCGGGGGGTATACAGATACGCAGTATTTT. Protein: CSVESGGYTDTQYF.

This chain joins TRBV5-1 and TRBJ1-2, with TRBD1 matching over 7 bases. CDR3 length: 17 amino acids. J gave up 0 bases and V 0 bases, and 8 bases lay outside the gene matches. Germline assignment: CDR1 SGHRS and CDR2 YFSETQ. The CDR3 DNA is TGCGCCAGCAGCTTGGCAGGGACAGAATTAGCTAACTATGGCTACACCTTC. Translating gives CASSLAGTELANYGYTF.

This clone has at least ten counts. J is TRBJ2-2 and V is TRBV6-5; 8 nucleotides align to TRBD1. Germline trimming cut 10 bases from V and 2 bases from J; bases unmatched to any gene: 9. In germline, CDR1 is MNHEY, CDR2 SVGAGI. This CDR3 is built from 15 residues. The CDR3 nucleotides are TGTGCCAACCGACAGGGGTTAGTAAACACCGGGGAGCTGTTTTTT. Protein sequence: CANRQGLVNTGELFF.

CDR3 region: CASSLTTANTGELFF. The CDR3 nucleotides are TGTGCCAGCAGCCTAACTACCGCGAACACCGGGGAGCTGTTTTTT. This rearrangement joins TRBV9 to TRBJ2-2; D not resolved. V was pared by 4 bases and J by 0 bases, with 10 bases between. The V gene's germline CDR1 is SGDLS and CDR2 YYNGEE. This CDR3 is 15 amino acids long. Together with reference TRBV9 and TRBJ2-2, the CDR3 gives the full variable domain: DSGVTQTPKHLITATGQRVTLRCSPRSGDLSVYWYQQSLDQGLQFLIQYYNGEERAKGNILERFSAQQFPDLHSELNLSSLELGDSALYFCASSLTTANTGELFFGEGSRLTVL.

This chain uses TRBV28 with TRBJ2-7; 12 bases match TRBD2. V shed 4 bases, J shed 6 bases, and the junction held 10 bases outside the gene matches. The CDR3 runs to 16 residues. Germline lookup yields CDR1 MDHEN and CDR2 SYDVKM. The CDR3 region has the DNA TGTGCCAGCAGTTCCCAGGGACTAGCGGGTTGGTTCGAGCAGTACTTC. Protein: CASSSQGLAGWFEQYF.

The chain employs TRBV15 and TRBJ1-4; 10 bases line up with TRBD1. The germline CDR1 and CDR2 sequences are LNHNV and YYDKDF (reference sequence). Germline trimming cut 1 base from V and 5 bases from J; bases unmatched to any gene: 1. The CDR3 totals 15 residues. In nucleotides, the CDR3 is TGTGCCACCAGCAGAGTGGGACAGGGGAATGAAAAACTGTTTTTT. Translating it yields CATSRVGQGNEKLFF.

The chain recombines TRBV12-3 or TRBV12-4 with TRBJ2-5, with no clear D. V gave up 5 bases and J gave up 5 bases, with 12 bases separating them. The CDR3 extends over 13 amino acids. CDR3 in amino acids: CASSLTAEETQYF. CDR3 sequence (DNA): TGTGCCAGCAGTCTTACCGCGGAGGAGACCCAGTACTTC.

This chain uses TRBV16 with TRBJ1-6; D possibly corresponds to TRBD1 (5 bases). The V end lost 3 bases, the J end lost 10 bases, and 13 bases lay between the germline ends. This CDR3 is 14 amino acids long. The germline gives CDR1 KGHSY, CDR2 FQNENV. The CDR3 here is CASSHRQGKSPLHF. Here the CDR3 DNA reads TGTGCCAGCAGCCACCGGCAGGGTAAATCACCCCTCCACTTT.

V and J are TRBV28 and TRBJ1-5; D unclear. Germline CDR1 MDHEN, CDR2 SYDVKM. Trimming pared 0 bases from V and 0 bases from J, leaving 6 bases between. The CDR3 has 15 amino acids. Here the CDR3 reads CASSLWGDSNQPQHF. The CDR3 nucleotides read TGTGCCAGCAGTTTATGGGGTGATAGCAATCAGCCCCAGCATTTT. Using reference TRBV28 and TRBJ1-5 for the parts outside the CDR3, the full variable domain is DVKVTQSSRYLVKRTGEKVFLECVQDMDHENMFWYRQDPGLGLRLIYFSYDVKMKEKGDIPEGYSVSREKKERFSLILESASTNQTSMYLCASSLWGDSNQPQHFGDGTRLSIL.

The chain employs TRBV7-3 and TRBJ2-1; possibly TRBD1 or TRBD2 for D (6 bases each). In germline, CDR1 is SGHTA, CDR2 FQGTGA. V was clipped by 4 bases and J by 2 bases, with 12 bases between them. This CDR3 region has 15 residues. The CDR3 DNA is TGTGCCAGCAGCTCCCATGGGGGGCCCTACAATGAGCAGTTCTTC. This sequence encodes CASSSHGGPYNEQFF.

Only a few counts were recorded for this clone. The chain combines TRBV4-3 with TRBJ2-2, with D unresolved. Germline assignment: CDR1 LGHNA and CDR2 YSLEER. Trimming took off 4 bases at V and 0 bases at J, with 24 bases between the two ends. The CDR3 spans 20 residues. The CDR3 DNA follows: TGCGCCAGCAGCCCGCTCGAACAGACACCCTCCCCCACGAACACCGGGGAGCTGTTTTTT. It codes for CASSPLEQTPSPTNTGELFF.

In DNA form, the CDR3 reads TGTGCCAGCAGCCAAGTCAGGGGAGGCAATTCACCCCTCCACTTT. This codes for CASSQVRGGNSPLHF. The chain joins TRBV3-1 (or the pseudogene TRBV3-2) to TRBJ1-6; D possibly corresponds to TRBD1 (6 bases). V was trimmed by 1 base and J by 7 bases, leaving 11 bases between them. The CDR3 consists of 15 residues. Germline V gives CDR1 LGHDT, CDR2 YNNKEL (reference sequence).

This clone has a handful of counts. The chain carries TRBV6-2 or TRBV6-3 and TRBJ1-1, with 7 bases aligning to TRBD1. CDR1 is MNHEY and CDR2 is SVGEGT in the germline V gene. With 5 bases clipped from V and 11 bases from J, the junction kept 14 bases outside the gene matches. The CDR3 has 14 amino acids. The CDR3 loop reads CASSLQPRTGLAFF. The CDR3 bases are TGTGCCAGCAGTCTCCAACCCCGGACAGGTTTGGCTTTCTTT.

The gene calls are TRBV9 and TRBJ2-1; 10 nucleotides agree with TRBD1. The CDR3 spans 15 residues. CDR1 SGDLS and CDR2 YYNGEE come from the germline V gene. The trim removed 3 bases at V and 8 bases at J, leaving 8 bases unmatched. The DNA for the CDR3 is TGTGCCAGCAGCGGACGGACAGGGGGGCACGATGAGCAGTTCTTC. This codes for CASSGRTGGHDEQFF.

The CDR3 loop is CASSLVGGRAIYEQYF. DNA of the CDR3: TGTGCCAGCAGTCTCGTGGGAGGCCGAGCCATCTACGAGCAGTACTTC. The chain couples TRBV7-2 to TRBJ2-7; possibly TRBD2 for D (6 bases). V was cut by 6 bases and J by 3 bases, with 21 bases left in between. The CDR3 length is 16 residues. Germline CDR1 and CDR2: SGHTA and FQGNSA.